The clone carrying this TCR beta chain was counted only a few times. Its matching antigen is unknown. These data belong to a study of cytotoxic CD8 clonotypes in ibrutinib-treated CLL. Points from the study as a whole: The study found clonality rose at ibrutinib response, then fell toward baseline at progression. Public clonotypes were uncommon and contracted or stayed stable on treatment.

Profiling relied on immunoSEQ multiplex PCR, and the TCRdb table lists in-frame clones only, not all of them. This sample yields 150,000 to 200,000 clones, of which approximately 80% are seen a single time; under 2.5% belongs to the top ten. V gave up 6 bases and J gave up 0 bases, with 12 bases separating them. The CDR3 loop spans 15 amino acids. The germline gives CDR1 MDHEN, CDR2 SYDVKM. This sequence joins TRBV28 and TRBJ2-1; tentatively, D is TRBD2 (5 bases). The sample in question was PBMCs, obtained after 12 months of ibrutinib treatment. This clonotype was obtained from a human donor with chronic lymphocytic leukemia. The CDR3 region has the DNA TGTGCCAGCAGGTCGAGCGGAAGCTCCTACAATGAGCAGTTCTTC. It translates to CASRSSGSSYNEQFF.